Listed below are T cell receptor beta chains from one sample, sequenced in a study of cytomegalovirus exposure and HLA in healthy donors. Clones were sequenced by immunoSEQ multiplex PCR, and TCRdb holds only the in-frame ones, with some missing. The table has about 120,000 clones, 74% seen once. Material for sequencing was PBMCs. These receptor sequences come from a human donor in good health. The conserved cysteine and the conserved F or W are not part of the CDR3 here. Expanded clones get a size class; other rows say once, few or many, or leave the size out.

v_call: TRBV5-1
clone_size: -
cdr3_length: 13
j_call: TRBJ2-5
cdr3_aa: ASSLVAGGQETQY

v_call: TRBV28
clone_size: -
cdr3_length: 16
j_call: TRBJ2-6
cdr3_aa: ASSSYTGAPSGANVLT

v_call: TRBV25-1
clone_size: -
cdr3_length: 14
j_call: TRBJ1-5
cdr3_aa: ASSGGQGIGNQPQH

v_call: TRBV10-3
clone_size: -
cdr3_length: 12
j_call: TRBJ2-1
cdr3_aa: AISAGSSYNEQF

v_call: TRBV10-2
clone_size: few
cdr3_length: 13
j_call: TRBJ1-2
cdr3_aa: ASKKGGQRGGGYT

v_call: TRBV5-1
clone_size: -
cdr3_length: 13
j_call: TRBJ2-3
cdr3_aa: ASSPQEGAVDTQY

v_call: TRBV14
clone_size: -
cdr3_length: 13
j_call: TRBJ2-2
cdr3_aa: ASSRQTVNTGELF

v_call: TRBV7-6
clone_size: -
cdr3_length: 11
j_call: TRBJ2-7
cdr3_aa: ASSQLQRGEQY

v_call: TRBV7-9
clone_size: -
cdr3_length: 15
j_call: TRBJ2-5
cdr3_aa: ASSFRLGGGAAETQY

v_call: TRBV4-2
clone_size: -
cdr3_length: 13
j_call: TRBJ2-7
cdr3_aa: ASSPGLAGAYEQY

v_call: TRBV5-4
clone_size: -
cdr3_length: 12
j_call: TRBJ2-7
cdr3_aa: ASSLGAGEGEQY

v_call: TRBV2
clone_size: -
cdr3_length: 12
j_call: TRBJ2-3
cdr3_aa: ASRKSRVTDTQY

v_call: TRBV18
clone_size: -
cdr3_length: 19
j_call: TRBJ2-6
cdr3_aa: ASSPAGLAGFVRSGANVLT

v_call: TRBV5-4
clone_size: -
cdr3_length: 13
j_call: TRBJ2-5
cdr3_aa: ASSLEGTRTETQY

v_call: TRBV19
clone_size: -
cdr3_length: 16
j_call: TRBJ1-1
cdr3_aa: ASSIPPGRSGLNTEAF

v_call: TRBV30
clone_size: -
cdr3_length: 12
j_call: TRBJ2-1
cdr3_aa: ALKPTNSYNEQF

v_call: TRBV29-1
clone_size: -
cdr3_length: 11
j_call: TRBJ1-1
cdr3_aa: SVRLAGGSEAF

v_call: TRBV7-6
clone_size: -
cdr3_length: 12
j_call: TRBJ1-2
cdr3_aa: ASSLDGGGRSYT

v_call: TRBV7-6
clone_size: -
cdr3_length: 11
j_call: TRBJ2-1
cdr3_aa: ASSLARVNEQF

v_call: TRBV19
clone_size: -
cdr3_length: 13
j_call: TRBJ1-4
cdr3_aa: ASRISTEGVGKLF

v_call: TRBV27
clone_size: -
cdr3_length: 15
j_call: TRBJ2-1
cdr3_aa: ASNPGGWWISANEQF

v_call: TRBV27
clone_size: -
cdr3_length: 17
j_call: TRBJ2-5
cdr3_aa: ASSLSPSGGQPIQETQY

v_call: TRBV6-1
clone_size: few
cdr3_length: 18
j_call: TRBJ1-3
cdr3_aa: ASSEAGPSQLWGPGNTIY

v_call: TRBV19
clone_size: -
cdr3_length: 14
j_call: TRBJ2-3
cdr3_aa: ASSVLAGGPEDTQY

v_call: TRBV5-1
clone_size: -
cdr3_length: 14
j_call: TRBJ2-7
cdr3_aa: ASSLNSGDGGYEQY

v_call: TRBV6-5
clone_size: few
cdr3_length: 11
j_call: TRBJ1-2
cdr3_aa: ASSRGARGGYT

v_call: TRBV9
clone_size: -
cdr3_length: 15
j_call: TRBJ2-2
cdr3_aa: ASSPLAGGTNTGELF

v_call: TRBV19
clone_size: -
cdr3_length: 12
j_call: TRBJ2-5
cdr3_aa: ASKTSAGAETQY

v_call: TRBV30
clone_size: once
cdr3_length: 16
j_call: TRBJ2-3
cdr3_aa: AWSKPPGTSGGRDTQY

v_call: TRBV28
clone_size: -
cdr3_length: 14
j_call: TRBJ2-7
cdr3_aa: ASRPNLAGGTYEQY

v_call: TRBV12-5
clone_size: -
cdr3_length: 11
j_call: TRBJ1-2
cdr3_aa: ASATTTNYGYT